The clone carrying this T cell receptor (beta chain) showed up many times. Its antigen is undetermined. This record comes from a study of T cell repertoires in cytomegalovirus infection. The CDR3 consists of 16 residues. CDR1 and CDR2 (germline): SGHTA, FQGNSA. Trimming stripped 5 bases from V and 7 bases from J, with 18 bases between. TCRdb re-called the reads through MiXCR, storing one row per CDR3 protein. Here the sample spans about 110,000 distinct CDR3 sequences, around 30% being singletons. The chain joins TRBV7-2 to TRBJ1-6; a possible D gene is TRBD1 (5 bases). Specimen: CD8+ T cells from cultured PBMCs, collected from culture after CMV antigen stimulation. This clonotype originated in a human donor in good health (CMV status not recorded). Some clones in this sample may be carry-over from other donors' samples. The CDR3 bases are TGTGCCAGCAGCCCCGGGGACGGCTCCGTCAATTCACCCCTCCACTTT. This encodes CASSPGDGSVNSPLHF.